This note documents a single T cell receptor beta chain sequence. V was shortened by 3 bases and J by 7 bases, with 7 bases between the two germline ends. CDR3 size: 11 residues. Germline CDR1 MGHDK, CDR2 SYGVNS. The source of the sample is a study of T cell changes during pregnancy in multiple sclerosis. TCRdb keeps only in-frame clones here, not all; method: immunoSEQ multiplex PCR. The sample carries about 36,000 clones, about 92% recorded once. The sample was CD4+ T cells from peripheral blood mononuclear cells, taken after pregnancy. This chain connects TRBV25-1 to TRBJ2-7; D uncertain. The sequence came from a female donor with multiple sclerosis, enrolled in a pregnancy study. Here the CDR3 DNA reads TGTGCCAGCAGTGACCACCGGGAGCAGTACTTC. Encoded protein: CASSDHREQYF.